A selection of T cell receptor beta chains follows, all from one sample in a study of blood T cell repertoires in COVID-19. Using immunoSEQ multiplex PCR, the repertoire was profiled, and TCRdb retains in-frame clones only, with some absent. The sample lists approximately 170,000 clones, 88% occurring once. The material sequenced was PBMCs or T cells enriched from blood (not recorded which). The receptors come from a woman younger than 30 who had recovered from COVID-19. The CDR3 runs from the conserved cysteine through the conserved F or W. D genes are given only for firm matches. Clone size appears in some rows only: once, few, many, or a class for an expanded clone.

CDR3nt	CDR3aa	v_gene	j_gene	d_gene	abundance
TGTGCCAGCAGTAGCCCTAGCGGGCTCCAAGAGACCCAGTACTTC	CASSSPSGLQETQYF	TRBV6-2/TRBV6-3	TRBJ2-5	TRBD2	NA
TGTGCCAGCACTTCCGGGACAGGGGGTAGATCACCCCTCCACTTT	CASTSGTGGRSPLHF	TRBV6-5	TRBJ1-6	TRBD1	NA
TGTGCCAGCAGCGAGGGACTAGCGGAACAAGAGACCCAGTACTTC	CASSEGLAEQETQYF	TRBV28	TRBJ2-5	TRBD2	NA
TGTGCCAGCAGTCCCATGGGAGGTTCGAGCAACACGGCTTTCTTT	CASSPMGGSSNTAFF	TRBV28	TRBJ1-1	NA	NA
TGTGCCAGCAGTAGCGGCCCCTATAATTCACCCCTCCACTTT	CASSSGPYNSPLHF	TRBV6-5	TRBJ1-6	NA	NA
TGTGCCAGCAGCGCCCCCAACGGGGAGCTGTTTTTT	CASSAPNGELFF	TRBV9	TRBJ2-2	NA	NA
TGTGCCAGCAGCTGGCTAACCCTAGGACAGGGGCAGTACTTC	CASSWLTLGQGQYF	TRBV7-2	TRBJ2-7	TRBD1	once
TGTGCCAGCAGTTACTCTCCAGGGACAGATGAGCAGTTCTTC	CASSYSPGTDEQFF	TRBV6-5	TRBJ2-1	TRBD1	NA
TGTGCCAGCAGCCCCCGCCCAGCGGCCTCTAATGAAAAACTGTTTTTT	CASSPRPAASNEKLFF	TRBV14	TRBJ1-4	NA	NA
TGTGCCAGCAGTTTCGGGAGGGAGAGGTACGAGCAGTACTTC	CASSFGRERYEQYF	TRBV27	TRBJ2-7	TRBD2	NA
TGTGCCAGCAGCGGTCCGGCGGACACTGAAGCTTTCTTT	CASSGPADTEAFF	TRBV11-2	TRBJ1-1	NA	NA
TGTGCCAGCAGTATAGAGGGGCCAGGGGCCCAGCATTTT	CASSIEGPGAQHF	TRBV2	TRBJ1-5	NA	NA
TGTGCCAGCAGCGGGAGCCGGGACAGTTCCTACGAGCAGTACTTC	CASSGSRDSSYEQYF	TRBV7-8	TRBJ2-7	TRBD1	NA
TGTGCCAGCAGCTTAGACCTGACTAGCATAAAAAACATTCAGTACTTC	CASSLDLTSIKNIQYF	TRBV11-2	TRBJ2-4	TRBD2	NA
TGCAGCTCGCAGGGGGTCGGGGGCTACACCTTC	CSSQGVGGYTF	TRBV29-1	TRBJ1-2	TRBD1	NA
TGTGCCAGCTCACCACCCTCCGGTGCCCTCTACGAGCAGTACTTC	CASSPPSGALYEQYF	TRBV18	TRBJ2-7	NA	NA
TGTGCCAGCAGCCAACAGGGTTCGAGTCTCAATGAGCAGTTCTTC	CASSQQGSSLNEQFF	TRBV3-1/TRBV3-2	TRBJ2-1	NA	NA
TGTGCCAGCAGCCAAGATGTTTTTAGCTACGAGCAGTACTTC	CASSQDVFSYEQYF	TRBV4-2	TRBJ2-7	NA	NA
TGTGCCAGCAGCCACCGGACAGGGGTCGAGACCCAGTACTTC	CASSHRTGVETQYF	TRBV6-5	TRBJ2-5	TRBD1	NA
TGTGCCAGCAGTCCGTTGGACAGGAGAGGTGAAAAACTGTTTTTT	CASSPLDRRGEKLFF	TRBV27	TRBJ1-4	TRBD1	NA
TGCGCCAGCCTCCCGCCGGGTGGGGCCAACGTCCTGACTTTC	CASLPPGGANVLTF	TRBV10-2	TRBJ2-6	NA	NA
TGTGCCAGCAGCCAGCAACTAGCGGAACCTGACAATGAGCAGTTCTTC	CASSQQLAEPDNEQFF	TRBV3-1/TRBV3-2	TRBJ2-1	TRBD2	NA
TGTGCCAGCAGTTACACTTTTTCCCGGGGGGACACTGAAGCTTTCTTT	CASSYTFSRGDTEAFF	TRBV6-2/TRBV6-3	TRBJ1-1	NA	NA
TGCTCAACCCGGTGGAATGAAAAACTGTTTTTT	CSTRWNEKLFF	TRBV19	TRBJ1-4	NA	NA
TGTGCCAGCAGTTCCGGGACAGCCCTAGACTATGGCTACACCTTC	CASSSGTALDYGYTF	TRBV28	TRBJ1-2	TRBD1	once
TGCGCCAGCAGCCCGCTAGCGGGGGGGCCGTACGAGCAGTACTTC	CASSPLAGGPYEQYF	TRBV4-1	TRBJ2-7	TRBD2	once
TGCGCCAGCAGCCCGCAAGGGGGGACTAGTCCCTACAATGAGCAGTTCTTC	CASSPQGGTSPYNEQFF	TRBV4-3	TRBJ2-1	TRBD2	NA
TGCGCCAGCAGCTTGGAATCGCGCGGGGGCACAGATACGCAGTATTTT	CASSLESRGGTDTQYF	TRBV5-1	TRBJ2-3	NA	NA
TGTGCCAGCTCACTTCCTGGGGAGCTGTTTTTT	CASSLPGELFF	TRBV18	TRBJ2-2	NA	NA
TGTGCCAGCTCACCATCGTGGCTAGCGGGGGGAAACACCGGGGAGCTGTTTTTT	CASSPSWLAGGNTGELFF	TRBV18	TRBJ2-2	TRBD2	NA
TGTGCCAGCAGCGCGGCCTTCCCCCATAGCAATCAGCCCCAGCATTTT	CASSAAFPHSNQPQHF	TRBV6-2/TRBV6-3	TRBJ1-5	NA	NA
TGTGCCAGCAGTGACGGAGTATCCTATGGCTACACCTTC	CASSDGVSYGYTF	TRBV2	TRBJ1-2	NA	NA
TGTGCCAGCAGTTCAAATCGGGACTACAATGAGCAGTTCTTC	CASSSNRDYNEQFF	TRBV27	TRBJ2-1	NA	NA
TGTGCCAGCAGTTACGTTGTACAGGGGGCTGGTGAAGCTTTCTTT	CASSYVVQGAGEAFF	TRBV6-5	TRBJ1-1	TRBD1	once
TGTGCCAGTAGTCCAGGGGAGCATTCACCCCTCCACTTT	CASSPGEHSPLHF	TRBV19	TRBJ1-6	NA	NA
TGTGCCAGCAGCTTAGGTGGAGGGGCGTATGGCTACACCTTC	CASSLGGGAYGYTF	TRBV7-9	TRBJ1-2	NA	NA
TGTGCCAGTAGTATAGATCTCAGGGGGCGGACTGAAGCTTTCTTT	CASSIDLRGRTEAFF	TRBV19	TRBJ1-1	TRBD1	NA
TGTGCCAGCCGGGGGGCGTTGGGTGGGAACACTGAAGCTTTCTTT	CASRGALGGNTEAFF	TRBV28	TRBJ1-1	NA	NA
TGTGCCAGCAGTGCTAAGAGTGACAGGGGTTACGAGCAGTACTTC	CASSAKSDRGYEQYF	TRBV2	TRBJ2-7	TRBD1	NA
TGTGCCAGCAGTCTTAGACAGGGAAGTCACCGTTCACCCCTCCACTTT	CASSLRQGSHRSPLHF	TRBV28	TRBJ1-6	TRBD1	NA
TGTGCCAGTAGTGGACAGGGCGCACGTGGCTATGGCTACACCTTC	CASSGQGARGYGYTF	TRBV19	TRBJ1-2	TRBD1	NA
TGTGCCAGCTCTACGATTGTAGTCGGCACCGGGGAGCTGTTTTTT	CASSTIVVGTGELFF	TRBV18	TRBJ2-2	NA	NA
TGTGCCAGCAGGTTCGGGGAGACCCAGTACTTC	CASRFGETQYF	TRBV6-6	TRBJ2-5	NA	few
TGTGCCAGCAGTTTAAGGGGGACAGAGGCCTACGAGCAGTACTTC	CASSLRGTEAYEQYF	TRBV27	TRBJ2-7	TRBD1	NA
TGTGCCAGCAGTAAACTTCAGGGGGCGGGTGAAAAACTGTTTTTT	CASSKLQGAGEKLFF	TRBV28	TRBJ1-4	TRBD1	NA
TGTGCCAGTTCGCGGAACATGAACACTGAAGCTTTCTTT	CASSRNMNTEAFF	TRBV2	TRBJ1-1	NA	NA
TGTGCCAGTAGGGGACAGGGAGTGGATGAGCAGTTCTTC	CASRGQGVDEQFF	TRBV19	TRBJ2-1	TRBD1	NA
TGTGCCAGCAGCCCGGGACTCTCAGCCTACGAGCAGTACTTC	CASSPGLSAYEQYF	TRBV3-1/TRBV3-2	TRBJ2-7	NA	NA